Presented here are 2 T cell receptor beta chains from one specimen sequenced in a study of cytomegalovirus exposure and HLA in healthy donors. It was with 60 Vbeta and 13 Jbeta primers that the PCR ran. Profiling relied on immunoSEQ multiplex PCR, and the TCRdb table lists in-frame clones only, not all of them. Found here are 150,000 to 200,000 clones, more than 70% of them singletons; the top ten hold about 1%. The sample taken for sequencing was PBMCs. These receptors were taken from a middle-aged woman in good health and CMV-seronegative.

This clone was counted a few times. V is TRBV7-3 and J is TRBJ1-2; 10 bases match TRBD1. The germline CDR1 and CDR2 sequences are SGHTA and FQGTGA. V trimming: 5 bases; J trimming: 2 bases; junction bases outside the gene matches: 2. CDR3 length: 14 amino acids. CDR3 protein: CASSRDRGNYGYTF. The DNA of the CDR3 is TGTGCCAGCAGCCGGGACAGGGGAAACTATGGCTACACCTTC.

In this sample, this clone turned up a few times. The CDR3 nucleotides read TGCGCCAGCAGCCAATCCCAGTCGAGCAATCAGCCCCAGCATTTT. Translated: CASSQSQSSNQPQHF. The rearrangement links TRBV4-3 to TRBJ1-5, with D hard to call. The CDR3 consists of 15 residues. In germline, CDR1 is LGHNA, CDR2 YSLEER. V was pared by 2 bases and J by 1 base, with 9 bases between.